The clone carrying this T cell receptor beta chain appeared a single time. Its antigen is undetermined. Losses at the gene ends were 4 bases for V and 5 bases for J; bases not matched to a gene: 4. This CDR3 spans 15 amino acids. Germline assignment: CDR1 MNHEY and CDR2 SMNVEV (reference sequence). The data were obtained in a study of shared clonotypes between healthy human individuals. Study-wide results and limits: Investigators expected sequencing depth to affect clonotype sharing among donors.

Each of the donors was a healthy adult who was HIV-negative and had not had a recent acute infection or vaccination. Naive CD45RA+ and memory CD45RA-negative subsets were split from CD4+ cells. Profiling relied on immunoSEQ multiplex PCR, and the TCRdb table lists in-frame clones only, not all of them. The data show more than 2 million clones, approximately 94% seen once. Material: naive CD4+ T cells sorted from blood. Subset of the sample: CD45RA+ positively selected. This clonotype originated in a young man in good health. The chain joins TRBV27 to TRBJ2-5; 13 nucleotides agree with TRBD2. The DNA of the CDR3 is TGTGCCAGCAGTTCGGGACTAGCGGGATTGGAGACCCAGTACTTC. This gives the protein CASSSGLAGLETQYF.